This TCR beta chain was observed in a study of T cells in Graves' hyperthyroidism and ophthalmopathy. TCR beta CDR3 regions were amplified from RNA. TCR CDR3 underwent first-round RT-PCR with the HTBI primer set. Each CDR3 protein gets one entry after TCRdb re-called the multiplex PCR reads with MiXCR. The sample includes a few hundred thousand distinct CDR3 sequences, more than 15% of them seen just once. The CDR3 is 15 amino acids. Trimming took off 0 bases at V and 4 bases at J, with 13 bases between the two ends. Germline V lookup: CDR1 SGDLS, CDR2 YYNGEE. General study findings and limits: By a 13 V-J model, ophthalmopathy was set apart from stable hyperthyroidism.

Any patient presenting with uncontrolled infection, other autoimmune disease, pregnancy or lactation was left out. Diagnostic assessment was based on clinical symptoms, serum thyroxine and TRAb, thyroid ultrasound and orbital computed tomography. In the case of this clonotype: The target antigen is unknown.

The origin of this receptor is a woman younger than 35 with Graves' hyperthyroidism. The chain recombines TRBV9 with TRBJ1-2, with D perhaps matching TRBD1 (5 bases). Sequencing was done on a sample of blood. The CDR3 DNA reads as TGTGCCAGCAGCGTAGATCGGGGCAAGCGCTATGGCTACACCTTC. Amino acids: CASSVDRGKRYGYTF.